The T cell receptor (beta chain) described here comes from a study of technical replicates of blood from several donors listed by TCRdb under 2017. Libraries were constructed by the immunoSEQ multiplex PCR assay. TCRdb mirrors the immuneACCESS table, restricted to in-frame sequences. Some clones are absent from its copies; in checked studies, under half trace to an unresolved V gene, and the reason for the others is unknown. The sample records about 15,000 clones, about nine tenths of which are singletons. Together, the top ten hold 9.5% to 11% of the sample. Remarks on this clone: No cognate antigen has been identified for it. No base-level quality is on record; no much larger clone is a single base apart.

A distance of 15 bases separates the germline ends of V and J, which lose 7 bases and 4 bases respectively. CDR1 and CDR2 are read off the germline V gene as SGHTA and FQGTGA. Counted from cysteine to phenylalanine, this CDR3 has 14 amino acids. Only CDR3 DNA remains: 42 bases, in frame from the first base. This TCR came from a human donor in good health. The sequenced sample consisted of PBMCs. The chain links TRBV7-3 with TRBJ2-3; a tentative D call is TRBD2 (6 bases match). The CDR3 protein sequence reads: CASTHGGWADTQYF. The sequenced DNA is TGTGCCAGCACCCATGGAGGGTGGGCAGATACGCAGTATTTT.